Following are 21 T cell receptor beta chains from one sample sequenced in a study of cytomegalovirus exposure and HLA in healthy donors. Vbeta (60) and Jbeta (13) primers were used in the PCR. This table comes from immunoSEQ multiplex PCR, and its TCRdb copy is limited to in-frame clones, with some not included. The repertoire holds fewer than 250,000 clones, with about 80% as singletons. Material for sequencing was PBMCs. The receptors were sampled from a male donor in good health and CMV-seronegative.

CDR3 DNA sequence: TGTGCCAGCAGCTTAGGAGGGCAAGAGACCCAGTACTTC. This encodes CASSLGGQETQYF. The J gene is TRBJ2-5, the V gene TRBV7-2; a possible D gene is TRBD2 (5 bases). The CDR3 length is 13 residues. With 1 base removed from V and 2 bases from J, the gap between germline ends came to 5 bases. CDR1 is SGHTA and CDR2 is FQGNSA in the germline V gene.

The gene calls are TRBV10-3 and TRBJ2-2; 14 nucleotides agree with TRBD2. The CDR3 loop spans 16 amino acids. Germline lookup yields CDR1 ENHRY and CDR2 SYGVKD. With 10 bases clipped from V and 1 base from J, the junction kept 5 bases outside the gene matches. In DNA form, the CDR3 reads TGTGCCACCTCGACTAGCGGGGGGGGGAACACCGGGGAGCTGTTTTTT. It encodes CATSTSGGGNTGELFF.

This clone was recorded only once. The chain joins TRBV6-1 to TRBJ2-5; D may be TRBD2 (6 bases). Germline V gives CDR1 MNHNS, CDR2 SASEGT. Trimming took 6 bases from V and 7 from J, leaving 15 bases between them. The CDR3 length is 13 residues. The DNA for the CDR3 is TGTGCCAGCAGCCGCTGGGGGGTTGCGACCCAGTACTTC. Translation: CASSRWGVATQYF.

The sample holds one count of this clone. The junction differs from germline at one of its ends, possibly a read error. The genes are TRBV13 and TRBJ2-5, with a weak D call TRBD1 (6 bases). The CDR3 length is 14 residues. CDR1 PRHDT and CDR2 FYEKMQ come from the germline V gene (reference sequence). Here the CDR3 DNA reads TGTGCCGGCAGCCCCGACAGGACCCAAGAGACCCAGTACTTC. Encoded protein: CAGSPDRTQETQYF.

V usage is TRBV9 and J usage is TRBJ1-1; D might be TRBD1 (5 bases). In germline, CDR1 is SGDLS, CDR2 YYNGEE. The V and J ends lost 0 bases and 5 bases respectively, with 17 bases between them. This CDR3 is built from 16 residues. CDR3 in amino acids: CASSVGGLQAGTEAFF. Written as DNA, the CDR3 is TGTGCCAGCAGCGTAGGGGGCCTCCAAGCGGGGACTGAAGCTTTCTTT.

This clone was seen once. In nucleotides, the CDR3 is TGTGCCAGCGGGGCAGGGTTCTTGGACGAGCAGTACTTC. It specifies CASGAGFLDEQYF. The V gene is TRBV9, the J gene TRBJ2-7; D may be TRBD1 (5 bases). The germline V gene encodes CDR1 SGDLS and CDR2 YYNGEE. Trimming cost V 7 bases and J 5 bases, with 16 bases left between them. The CDR3 has 13 residues.

Notes on this clone: The junction departs from the called germline gene at one end, perhaps through a read error. The rearrangement uses TRBV28 and TRBJ1-2; 7 nucleotides match TRBD1. This CDR3 is built from 13 residues. From germline, CDR1 is MDHEN and CDR2 SYDVKM. In DNA form, the CDR3 reads TGTGCCGGCAGGGAGGGGGCGGACTATGGCTACACCTTC. Amino acids: CAGREGADYGYTF.

This sequence joins TRBV18 and TRBJ2-3; 9 bases are shared with TRBD1. The germline V gene has CDR1 KGHSH and CDR2 LQKENI. The CDR3 is 15 residues long. The V gene end was trimmed by 1 base and the J gene end by 4 bases; junction bases not matched to a gene: 3. CDR3 protein: CASSPLQGASDTQYF. Written as DNA, the CDR3 is TGTGCCAGCTCACCACTACAGGGGGCGTCAGATACGCAGTATTTT.

The J gene is TRBJ2-2, the V gene TRBV2, with D unresolved. Trimming took 6 bases from V and 5 from J, leaving 10 bases between them. From germline, CDR1 is SNHLY and CDR2 FYNNEI. This CDR3 spans 13 amino acids. The CDR3 coding sequence is TGTGCCAGCAGCTTCTTTAGTACCGGGGAGCTGTTTTTT. This translates into CASSFFSTGELFF. The full variable domain, with the rest looked up from reference TRBV2 and TRBJ2-2, is EPEVTQTPSHQVTQMGQEVILRCVPISNHLYFYWYRQILGQKVEFLVSFYNNEISEKSEIFDDQFSVERPDGSNFTLKIRSTKLEDSAMYFCASSFFSTGELFFGEGSRLTVL.

The chain has TRBV5-1 and TRBJ2-7; TRBD1 might be the D (5 bases). Trimming took off 2 bases at V and 0 bases at J, with 15 bases between the two ends. Germline lookup yields CDR1 SGHRS and CDR2 YFSETQ. The CDR3 is made up of 16 amino acids. The CDR3 reads CASSLSGQVVSYEQYF. The DNA of the CDR3 is TGCGCCAGCAGCTTATCAGGACAAGTAGTCTCCTACGAGCAGTACTTC.

This chain uses TRBV27 with TRBJ1-1, with a tentative D call TRBD1 (5 bases). The germline gives CDR1 MNHEY, CDR2 SMNVEV (reference sequence). This CDR3 is built from 14 residues. V lost 6 bases and J 2 bases, leaving 13 bases between the germline ends. CDR3 sequence (DNA): TGTGCCAGCAGACGACCAGGGCTAAACACTGAAGCTTTCTTT. Encoded protein: CASRRPGLNTEAFF.

The chain uses TRBV5-1 and TRBJ1-2, with 9 bases matching TRBD1. Germline V gives CDR1 SGHRS, CDR2 YFSETQ. V shed 4 bases, J shed 2 bases, and the junction held 6 bases outside the gene matches. The length of the CDR3 is 15 residues. CDR3 loop: CASSPGDRVNYGYTF. The CDR3 region has the DNA TGCGCCAGCAGCCCCGGGGACAGGGTGAACTATGGCTACACCTTC.

This clone was seen a handful of times. The chain couples TRBV9 to TRBJ2-5; maybe TRBD2 (6 bases). The CDR3 spans 16 residues. Per the germline V gene, CDR1 is SGDLS and CDR2 is YYNGEE. Trimming stripped 0 bases from V and 5 bases from J, with 17 bases between. The CDR3, as DNA: TGTGCCAGCAGCGTAGGGGCTAGCGTAGAAATGGAGACCCAGTACTTC. Protein sequence: CASSVGASVEMETQYF.

This chain joins TRBV7-2 and TRBJ2-5; D is possibly TRBD1 (5 bases). This CDR3 region has 16 residues. V was clipped by 1 base and J by 9 bases, with 21 bases between them. CDR1 is SGHTA, CDR2 FQGNSA, per germline. Written as DNA, the CDR3 is TGTGCCAGCAGCTTAGAGACAGTCATGGGAAGAGTGTCCCAGTACTTC. Its protein is CASSLETVMGRVSQYF.

The chain employs TRBV5-6 and TRBJ1-5; D uncertain. Trimming removed 2 bases from V and 4 bases from J, with 4 bases in between. The germline V gene encodes CDR1 SGHDT and CDR2 YYEEEE. The CDR3 sequence is 12 residues long. The CDR3 nucleotides read TGTGCCAGCAGCTTAATAAATCAGCCCCAGCATTTT. Amino acid sequence: CASSLINQPQHF.

J is TRBJ2-7 and V is TRBV10-3, with D maybe TRBD1 (5 bases). The germline V gene encodes CDR1 ENHRY and CDR2 SYGVKD. The CDR3 sequence is 13 residues long. The V and J ends lost 11 bases and 1 base respectively, with 15 bases between them. The CDR3 sequence: CAVQTESSYEQYF. As DNA, the CDR3 is TGTGCCGTCCAGACAGAAAGTTCCTACGAGCAGTACTTC.

The rearrangement links TRBV4-1 to TRBJ2-1; 15 bases align to TRBD2. The J segment lost 9 bases and the V segment lost 3 bases, leaving 6 bases of the junction unmatched. The length of the CDR3 is 16 residues. Looked up from germline, CDR1 is MGHRA and CDR2 is YSYEKL. CDR3 sequence (DNA): TGCGCCAGCAGCCATGGACTAGCGGGGGGGCAGCTTGAGCAGTTCTTC. Amino acid sequence: CASSHGLAGGQLEQFF.

Details on this clone: Sequence at one end of the junction differs from germline and may be a read error. The same CDR3 can be traced to other DNA sequences in this sample. The rearrangement uses TRBV19 and TRBJ2-2, with 8 bases matching TRBD2. Germline CDR1 LNHDA, CDR2 SQIVND (reference sequence). The CDR3 has 15 residues. For the CDR3, the DNA is TGTGCCAGTAGTAGCGGCGGGGGGAACACCGGAGAGCTGTTTTTT. Translated: CASSSGGGNTGELFF.

The chain joins TRBV6-1 to TRBJ1-4, with D unresolved. This CDR3 contains 14 residues. V lost 5 bases and J lost 8, with 15 bases in between. Germline V gives CDR1 MNHNS, CDR2 SASEGT. CDR3 bases: TGTGCCAGCAGTCCAACCGGTGACTCCGAAAAACTGTTTTTT. Translation gives CASSPTGDSEKLFF.

The rearrangement joins TRBV7-2 to TRBJ2-7, with D maybe TRBD2 (5 bases). The V and J ends lost 3 bases and 0 bases respectively, with 9 bases between them. CDR1 and CDR2 from the germline V gene are SGHTA and FQGNSA. This CDR3 contains 14 residues. This CDR3 is CASSLLGSSYEQYF. CDR3 sequence (DNA): TGTGCCAGCAGCTTGTTGGGGAGCTCCTACGAGCAGTACTTC.

The table lists this clone with a count of one. The chain is built from TRBV27 and TRBJ2-2; D unclear. V lost 3 bases and J lost 6, with 8 bases in between. CDR3 length: 13 residues. Germline loops: CDR1 MNHEY, CDR2 SMNVEV (reference sequence). The CDR3 sequence is CASSFLTAGELFF. DNA for the CDR3: TGTGCCAGCAGTTTCCTCACAGCCGGGGAGCTGTTTTTT.